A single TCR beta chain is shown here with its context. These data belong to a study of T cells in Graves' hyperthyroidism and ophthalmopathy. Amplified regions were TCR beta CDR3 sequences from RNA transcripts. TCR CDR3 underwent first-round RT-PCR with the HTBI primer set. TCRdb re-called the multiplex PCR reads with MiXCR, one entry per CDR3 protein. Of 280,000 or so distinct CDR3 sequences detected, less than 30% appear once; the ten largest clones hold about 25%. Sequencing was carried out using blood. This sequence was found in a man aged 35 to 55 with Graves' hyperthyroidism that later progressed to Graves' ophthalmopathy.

The CDR3 region has the DNA TGTGCCAGCAGCTTATCGATCAACCAAGAGACCCAGTACTTC. Protein sequence: CASSLSINQETQYF. The rearrangement joins TRBV7-9 to TRBJ2-5, with D uncertain. Germline V gene lookup returns CDR1 SEHNR and CDR2 FQNEAQ (reference sequence). This CDR3 contains 14 residues. V dropped 2 bases and J dropped 0 bases, with 7 bases sitting between them.